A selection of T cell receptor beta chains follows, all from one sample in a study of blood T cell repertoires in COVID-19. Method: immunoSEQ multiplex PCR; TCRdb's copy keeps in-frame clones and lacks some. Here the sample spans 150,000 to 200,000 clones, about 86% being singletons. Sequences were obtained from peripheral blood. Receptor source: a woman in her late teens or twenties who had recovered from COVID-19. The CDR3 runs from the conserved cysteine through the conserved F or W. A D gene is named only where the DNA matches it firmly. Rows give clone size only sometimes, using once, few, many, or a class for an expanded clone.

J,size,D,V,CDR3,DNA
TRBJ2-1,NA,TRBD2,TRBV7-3,CASSLGTSGSSEQFF,TGTGCCAGCAGCCTGGGGACTAGCGGGAGTAGTGAGCAGTTCTTC
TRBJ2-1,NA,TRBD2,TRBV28,CASSRPRLATEQFF,TGTGCCAGCAGTCGCCCTAGACTAGCGACTGAGCAGTTCTTC
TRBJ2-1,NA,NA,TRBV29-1,CSVVQGERNEQFF,TGCAGCGTTGTTCAGGGTGAACGGAATGAGCAGTTCTTC
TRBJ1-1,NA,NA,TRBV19,CASSWGGEAFF,TGTGCCAGTAGTTGGGGGGGTGAAGCTTTCTTT
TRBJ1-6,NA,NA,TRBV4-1,CASSQDRRGPDNSPLHF,TGCGCCAGCAGCCAAGATCGAAGGGGTCCGGATAATTCACCCCTCCACTTT
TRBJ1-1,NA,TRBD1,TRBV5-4,CASSFTGGITEAFF,TGTGCCAGCAGCTTCACAGGGGGGATTACTGAAGCTTTCTTT
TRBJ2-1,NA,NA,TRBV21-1,CASSFLRGTYNEQFF,TGTGCCAGCAGCTTCCTGAGGGGGACCTACAATGAGCAGTTCTTC
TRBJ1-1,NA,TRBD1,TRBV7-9,CASSLAGGHTEAFF,TGTGCCAGCAGCTTAGCAGGGGGCCACACTGAAGCTTTCTTT
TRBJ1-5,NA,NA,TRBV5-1,CASSLGLSGQPQHF,TGCGCCAGCAGCTTGGGTCTTTCCGGGCAGCCCCAGCATTTT
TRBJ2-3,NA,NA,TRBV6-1,CASSEEGGSTDTQYF,TGTGCCAGCAGTGAAGAGGGGGGGTCCACAGATACGCAGTATTTT
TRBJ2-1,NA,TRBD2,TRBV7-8,CASSPSLREGLIREQFF,TGTGCCAGCAGCCCGAGCCTAAGGGAGGGCCTAATCCGTGAGCAGTTCTTC
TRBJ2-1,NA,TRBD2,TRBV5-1,CASSPLTGGRNEQFF,TGCGCCAGCAGCCCTCTGACGGGGGGGCGGAATGAGCAGTTCTTC
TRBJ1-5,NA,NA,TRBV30,CAVSLSNQPQHF,TGTGCCGTTTCTCTGAGCAATCAGCCCCAGCATTTT
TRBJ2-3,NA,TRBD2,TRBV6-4,CASSDETGGPDTQYF,TGTGCCAGCAGTGACGAAACGGGAGGGCCGGATACGCAGTATTTT
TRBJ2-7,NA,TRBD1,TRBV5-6,CASRRGQAVYEQYF,TGTGCCAGCAGGCGGGGACAGGCCGTCTATGAGCAGTACTTC
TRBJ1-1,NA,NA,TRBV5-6,CASSSGWDTEAFF,TGTGCCAGCAGTTCAGGGTGGGACACTGAAGCTTTCTTT
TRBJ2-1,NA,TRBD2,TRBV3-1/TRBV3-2,CASSKGVLAGGSSYNEQFF,TGTGCCAGCAGCAAAGGGGTCCTAGCGGGGGGGAGCTCCTACAATGAGCAGTTCTTC
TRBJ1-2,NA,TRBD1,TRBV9,CASSVATTGGAYGYTF,TGTGCCAGCAGCGTAGCTACGACAGGGGGTGCCTATGGCTACACCTTC
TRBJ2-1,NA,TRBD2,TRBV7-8,CASSSGLASYNEQFF,TGTGCCAGCAGCTCGGGACTAGCGTCCTACAATGAGCAGTTCTTC
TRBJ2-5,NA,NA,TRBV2,CASSRWAGETQYF,TGTGCCAGCAGCCGGTGGGCGGGGGAGACCCAGTACTTC
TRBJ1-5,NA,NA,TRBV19,CASSIVGAPSGQPQHF,TGTGCCAGTAGTATAGTGGGCGCCCCTTCGGGGCAGCCCCAGCATTTT
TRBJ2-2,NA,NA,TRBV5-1,CASSLAGVNTGELFF,TGCGCCAGCAGCTTGGCAGGGGTTAACACCGGGGAGCTGTTTTTT
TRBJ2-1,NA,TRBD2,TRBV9,CASSVVPSGGAHEQFF,TGTGCCAGCAGCGTAGTCCCCAGCGGGGGGGCGCATGAGCAGTTCTTC
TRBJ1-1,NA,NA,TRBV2,CASSVLGGNTEAFF,TGTGCCAGCAGTGTCCTGGGGGGGAACACTGAAGCTTTCTTT
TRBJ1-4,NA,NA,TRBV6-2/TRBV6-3,CASSYLRTASNEKLFF,TGTGCCAGCAGTTACCTCCGGACAGCTTCTAATGAAAAACTGTTTTTT
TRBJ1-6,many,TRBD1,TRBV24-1,CATSAGQGSSPLHF,TGTGCCACCAGTGCGGGACAGGGGAGTTCACCCCTCCACTTT
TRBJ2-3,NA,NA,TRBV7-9,CASSSRGTDTQYF,TGTGCCAGCAGCTCCAGGGGCACAGATACGCAGTATTTT
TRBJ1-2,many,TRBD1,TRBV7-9,CASSPRGRDRVGGYTF,TGTGCCAGCAGCCCGAGGGGACGGGACAGGGTTGGTGGCTACACCTTC
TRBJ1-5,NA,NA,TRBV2,CASSDRDINQPQHF,TGTGCCAGCAGTGATCGGGACATTAATCAGCCCCAGCATTTT
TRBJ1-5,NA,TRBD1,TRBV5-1,CASSLEGGAPQPQHF,TGCGCCAGCAGCTTGGAAGGGGGCGCTCCGCAGCCCCAGCATTTT
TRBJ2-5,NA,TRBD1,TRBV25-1,CASSEFPGQGLLETQYF,TGTGCCAGCAGTGAGTTCCCGGGACAGGGTTTATTGGAGACCCAGTACTTC